This TCR beta chain was obtained from a study of shared clonotypes between healthy human individuals. Libraries were prepared by immunoSEQ multiplex PCR; TCRdb keeps only in-frame clonotypes and omits some of them. The sample consists of around 600,000 clones, roughly 97% of them appearing once. This CDR3 spans 14 amino acids. V dropped 6 bases and J dropped 8 bases, with 19 bases sitting between them. Per germline, CDR1 MNHNS and CDR2 SASEGT. The sample consisted of naive CD4+ T cells sorted from blood. The sample's subset: CD45RA+ positively selected. This chain connects TRBV6-1 to TRBJ1-2; no clear D. This TCR was sampled from a young woman in good health. The CDR3 DNA reads as TGTGCCAGCAGCCCAGAGACGAGGGATCGAGGCTACACCTTC. This encodes CASSPETRDRGYTF.